Below, 21 T cell receptor beta chains from the same sample are listed, as sequenced in a study of molecular identifiers for immune sequencing clone quantification. TCRdb fed the PCR reads into MiXCR, producing one record per CDR3 protein. The top ten hold about 0.74% of the sample, which has around 300,000 distinct CDR3 sequences, over 20% seen once. Sequences were obtained from naive CD8+ T cells from blood, with Jurkat cell RNA spiked in. Regarding subset: FACS-sorted CD8+CD4-CCR7+CD45RA+ naive T cells. All receptors come from a human donor in good health. Some libraries in this study had Jurkat cell RNA spiked in.

The chain combines TRBV6-5 with TRBJ1-1; D unresolved. The CDR3 covers 12 residues. Germline loops: CDR1 MNHEY, CDR2 SVGAGI. V was clipped by 2 bases and J by 8 bases, with 9 bases between them. The CDR3 nucleotides are TGTGCCAGCAGTTACCGGGCAGGCGAAGCTTTCTTT. Protein product: CASSYRAGEAFF.

This clonotype has at least ten counts. The chain joins TRBV6-2 or TRBV6-3 to TRBJ2-7, with D tentatively TRBD1 (6 bases). The germline V gene encodes CDR1 MNHEY and CDR2 SVGEGT. The V and J ends lost 5 bases and 3 bases respectively, with 11 bases between them. The CDR3 loop spans 13 amino acids. As DNA, the CDR3 is TGTGCCAGCAGTCCCGGGACATACTACGAGCAGTACTTC. Its translation is CASSPGTYYEQYF.

This chain joins TRBV30 and TRBJ1-4; D not resolved. Trimming removed 5 bases from V and 0 bases from J, with 13 bases in between. The CDR3 has 15 amino acids. Germline V gene data show CDR1 as GTSNPN and CDR2 as SVGIG (reference sequence). The CDR3 is CAWGTDGATNEKLFF. The DNA for the CDR3 is TGTGCCTGGGGAACCGACGGTGCAACTAATGAAAAACTGTTTTTT.

This clonotype has ten or more counts. V is TRBV7-7 and J is TRBJ2-5, with 9 nucleotides matching TRBD2. From germline, CDR1 is SSHAT and CDR2 FNYEAQ (reference sequence). The CDR3 covers 16 residues. Trimming took 1 base from V and 1 from J; bases not matched to a gene: 4. The CDR3 spells CASSLEWRGGQETQYF. Here the CDR3 DNA reads TGTGCCAGCAGCTTAGAGTGGCGGGGGGGCCAAGAGACCCAGTACTTC. Full variable domain (outside the CDR3, taken from reference TRBV7-7 and TRBJ2-5): GAGVSQSPRYKVTKRGQDVTLRCDPISSHATLYWYQQALGQGPEFLTYFNYEAQPDKSGLPSDRFSAERPEGSISTLTIQRTEQRDSAMYRCASSLEWRGGQETQYFGPGTRLLVL.

This clonotype was seen at least ten times. The chain links TRBV10-3 to TRBJ2-7, with TRBD1 matching over 7 bases. Germline CDR1 reads ENHRY; CDR2 reads SYGVKD. V lost 0 bases and J lost 3; bases outside the gene matches: 2. This CDR3 region has 14 residues. CDR3 region: CAISESGQNYEQYF. DNA of the CDR3: TGTGCCATCAGTGAGTCGGGACAGAACTACGAGCAGTACTTC.

This clonotype was detected ten times or more. V and J are TRBV4-3 and TRBJ2-1; 8 bases fit TRBD2. Per the germline V gene, CDR1 is LGHNA and CDR2 is YSLEER. V lost 4 bases, J lost 8 bases, and 10 bases stayed unmatched. The CDR3 consists of 15 residues. CDR3: CASSLSRAGVDEQFF. The CDR3 DNA follows: TGCGCCAGCAGCCTAAGCCGAGCGGGAGTAGATGAGCAGTTCTTC.

As concerns this clonotype: Being one base from a much bigger clone, this may be a read error. Given the absence of the conserved phenylalanine or tryptophan at the CDR3 end, a read error is likely. The gene calls are TRBV6-2 or TRBV6-3 and TRBJ1-5, with D hard to call. The ends were cut back, 2 bases at V and 7 bases at J, with 9 bases in the middle. Germline values: CDR1 MNHEY, CDR2 SVGEGT. This CDR3 is built from 13 residues. DNA for the CDR3: TGTGCCAGCAGTTACGGTGGTCCCCAGCCCCAGCATTCT. It codes for CASSYGGPQPQHS.

This sequence joins TRBV20-1 and TRBJ2-1, with no clear D. The germline V and J ends were trimmed by 2 bases and 10 bases, with 12 bases remaining between them. CDR1 is DFQATT and CDR2 is SNEGSKA in the germline V gene (reference sequence). There are 12 residues in the CDR3. CDR3 amino acids: CSARILPMEQFF. Here the CDR3 DNA reads TGCAGTGCTAGAATACTGCCGATGGAGCAGTTCTTC.

This rearrangement joins TRBV28 to TRBJ1-5; D possibly corresponds to TRBD1 (5 bases). This CDR3 region has 15 residues. Germline V CDR1 and CDR2: MDHEN, SYDVKM. Trimming took off 5 bases at V and 6 bases at J, with 17 bases between the two ends. CDR3 DNA sequence: TGTGCCAGCAGTCCCAGACAGACCGGGGTTCAGCCCCAGCATTTT. Its protein product is CASSPRQTGVQPQHF.

This clonotype was counted between two and nine times. The rearrangement joins TRBV19 to TRBJ1-5; the D is unclear. V gave up 4 bases and J gave up 1 base, with 17 bases separating them. The CDR3 has 17 amino acids. CDR1 and CDR2 (germline): LNHDA, SQIVND (reference sequence). Here the CDR3 DNA reads TGTGCCAGTAGTACCTCACTCAGCCCGGGAAGCAATCAGCCCCAGCATTTT. Translating it yields CASSTSLSPGSNQPQHF. Full variable domain (outside the CDR3, taken from reference TRBV19 and TRBJ1-5): DGGITQSPKYLFRKEGQNVTLSCEQNLNHDAMYWYRQDPGQGLRLIYYSQIVNDFQKGDIAEGYSVSREKKESFPLTVTSAQKNPTAFYLCASSTSLSPGSNQPQHFGDGTRLSIL.

The count of this clonotype is one. A much more abundant neighbour one base away suggests this may be a read error. V and J are TRBV29-1 and TRBJ2-2; a weak D match, TRBD2 (6 bases). The CDR3 is 11 residues long. The V end lost 6 bases, the J end lost 6 bases, and 8 bases lay between the germline ends. From germline, CDR1 is SQVTM and CDR2 ANQGSEA. The CDR3 DNA reads as TGCAGCGTCGGAGGGGCCGGGGAGCTGTTTTTT. Its protein is CSVGGAGELFF.

Many counts were recorded for this clonotype. The chain employs TRBV29-1 and TRBJ2-7; tentatively, D is TRBD1 (5 bases). The V gene lost 0 bases and the J gene lost 4 bases, with 13 bases spanning the gap. The germline CDR1 and CDR2 sequences are SQVTM and ANQGSEA. The CDR3 runs to 14 residues. The DNA for the CDR3 is TGCAGCGTTGAAGATCCCCAGGGTGGTTACGAGCAGTACTTC. Translating it yields CSVEDPQGGYEQYF.

This clonotype was seen ten or more times. CDR3 in DNA: TGTGCTACAGATTGGGGTTTATACAATGAGCAGTTCTTC. This codes for CATDWGLYNEQFF. This chain links TRBV30 with TRBJ2-1, with D unresolved. There are 13 residues in the CDR3. Looked up from germline, CDR1 is GTSNPN and CDR2 is SVGIG (reference sequence).

This clonotype was detected many times. This chain connects TRBV7-2 to TRBJ2-5, with 11 nucleotides matching TRBD2. CDR3 length equals 12 residues. J lost 10 bases, V lost 4 bases, and 2 bases had no gene match. Germline V gene data show CDR1 as SGHTA and CDR2 as FQGNSA. DNA of the CDR3: TGTGCCAGCAGCTACACTAGCGGGAGCCAGTACTTC. Its translation is CASSYTSGSQYF. Based on the CDR3 plus reference TRBV7-2 and TRBJ2-5, the full variable domain is GAGVSQSPSNKVTEKGKDVELRCDPISGHTALYWYRQSLGQGLEFLIYFQGNSAPDKSGLPSDRFSAERTGGSVSTLTIQRTQQEDSAVYLCASSYTSGSQYFGPGTRLLVL.

This clonotype was seen more than once but under ten times. This sequence joins TRBV29-1 and TRBJ2-2; the D call may be TRBD1 or TRBD2 (5 bases each). Germline V CDR1 and CDR2: SQVTM, ANQGSEA. This CDR3 comprises 12 residues. With 4 bases removed from V and 7 bases from J, the gap between germline ends came to 10 bases. CDR3 sequence: CSVGGVLGELFF. The CDR3 coding sequence is TGCAGCGTTGGAGGGGTTCTCGGGGAGCTGTTTTTT.

The sample holds a few counts of this clonotype. This chain connects TRBV6-2 or TRBV6-3 to TRBJ1-1; no reliable D call. The CDR3 spans 15 residues. CDR1 MNHEY and CDR2 SVGEGT come from the germline V gene. V lost 6 bases and J lost 0, with 14 bases in between. The CDR3 region has the DNA TGTGCCAGCAGCCTAGACATTAACATGAACACTGAAGCTTTCTTT. As protein: CASSLDINMNTEAFF.

On this clonotype: This may come from a read error, since a much larger clone is one base off. The V and J genes are TRBV21-1 and TRBJ1-1. TRBV21-1 is annotated as a pseudogene. The CDR3 is made up of 15 amino acids. CDR3 DNA: TGTGCCAGCAGCAAAGCGCGTCGGCGGGACACTGAAGCTTTCTTT. This sequence encodes CASSKARRRDTEAFF.

This clonotype was observed at least ten times. The rearrangement uses TRBV12-3 or TRBV12-4 and TRBJ2-6; D is unresolved. The CDR3 contains 18 residues. Trimming took off 5 bases at V and 0 bases at J, with 17 bases between the two ends. Here the CDR3 DNA reads TGTGCCAGCAGTCTCTTTAAGGGTGGTAGCTCTGGGGCCAACGTCCTGACTTTC. Its protein product is CASSLFKGGSSGANVLTF.

This clonotype was seen only a few times. This rearrangement joins TRBV12-3 or TRBV12-4 to TRBJ2-5; D possibly corresponds to TRBD1 (6 bases). Between the trimmed V and J ends, which lost 0 bases and 0 bases, there was a span of 17 bases. CDR3 length: 18 residues. The CDR3 protein is CASSLAKGQVSDQETQYF. The CDR3 coding sequence is TGTGCCAGCAGTTTAGCTAAGGGACAAGTAAGCGACCAAGAGACCCAGTACTTC.

This rearrangement joins TRBV7-9 to TRBJ2-5, with a tentative D call TRBD2 (5 bases). Trimming removed 2 bases at V and 4 bases at J, with 14 bases between. The CDR3 is made up of 15 amino acids. Germline CDR1 and CDR2: SEHNR and FQNEAQ (reference sequence). CDR3 loop: CASSLSVGEGETQYF. The CDR3 DNA reads as TGTGCCAGCAGCTTATCAGTGGGAGAAGGAGAGACCCAGTACTTC.

The chain combines TRBV28 with TRBJ2-7, with D maybe TRBD2 (7 bases). Deletions cut 6 bases from V and 4 bases from J, with 25 bases between. The CDR3 spans 17 residues. Germline CDR1 MDHEN, CDR2 SYDVKM. CDR3 amino acids: CASSPWGGLRGSYEQYF. The CDR3 bases are TGTGCCAGCAGCCCTTGGGGGGGGCTAAGAGGATCTTACGAGCAGTACTTC.